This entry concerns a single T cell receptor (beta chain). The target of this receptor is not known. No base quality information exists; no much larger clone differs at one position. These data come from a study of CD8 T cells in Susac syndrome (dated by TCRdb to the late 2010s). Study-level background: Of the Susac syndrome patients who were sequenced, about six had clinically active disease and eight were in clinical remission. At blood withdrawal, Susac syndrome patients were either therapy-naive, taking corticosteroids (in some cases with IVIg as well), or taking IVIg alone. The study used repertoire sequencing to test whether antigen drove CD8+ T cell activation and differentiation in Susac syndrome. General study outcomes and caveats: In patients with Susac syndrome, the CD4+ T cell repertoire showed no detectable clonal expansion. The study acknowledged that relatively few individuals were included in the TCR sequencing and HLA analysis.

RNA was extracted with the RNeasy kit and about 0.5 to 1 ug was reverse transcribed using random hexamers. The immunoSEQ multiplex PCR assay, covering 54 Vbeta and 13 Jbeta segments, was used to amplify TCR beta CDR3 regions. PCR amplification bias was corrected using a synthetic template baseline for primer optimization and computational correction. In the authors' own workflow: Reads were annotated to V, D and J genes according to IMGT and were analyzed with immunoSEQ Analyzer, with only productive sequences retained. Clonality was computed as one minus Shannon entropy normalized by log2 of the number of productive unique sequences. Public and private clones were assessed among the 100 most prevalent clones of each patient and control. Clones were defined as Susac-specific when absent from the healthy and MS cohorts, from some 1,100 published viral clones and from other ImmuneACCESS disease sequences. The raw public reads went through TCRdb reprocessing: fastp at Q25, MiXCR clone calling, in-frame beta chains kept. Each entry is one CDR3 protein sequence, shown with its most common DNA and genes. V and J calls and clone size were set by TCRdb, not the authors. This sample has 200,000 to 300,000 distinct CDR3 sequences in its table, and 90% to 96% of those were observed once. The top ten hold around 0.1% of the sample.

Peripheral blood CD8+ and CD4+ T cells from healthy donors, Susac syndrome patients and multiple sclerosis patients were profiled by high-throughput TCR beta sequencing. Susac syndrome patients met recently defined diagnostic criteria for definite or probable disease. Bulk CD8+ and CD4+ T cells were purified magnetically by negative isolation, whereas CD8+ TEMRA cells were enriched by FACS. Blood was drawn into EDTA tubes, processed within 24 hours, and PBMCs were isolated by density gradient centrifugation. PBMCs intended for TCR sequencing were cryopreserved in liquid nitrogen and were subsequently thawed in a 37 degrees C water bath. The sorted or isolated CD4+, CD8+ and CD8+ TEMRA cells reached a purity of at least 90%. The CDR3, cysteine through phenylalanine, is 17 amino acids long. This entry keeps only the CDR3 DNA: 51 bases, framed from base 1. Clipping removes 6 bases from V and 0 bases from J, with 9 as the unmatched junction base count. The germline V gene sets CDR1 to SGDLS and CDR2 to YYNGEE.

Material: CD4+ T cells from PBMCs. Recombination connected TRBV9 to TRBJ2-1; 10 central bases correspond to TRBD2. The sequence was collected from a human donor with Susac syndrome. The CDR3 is CASMGGPSGSSYNEQFF. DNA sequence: TGTGCCAGCATGGGGGGGCCTAGCGGGAGCTCCTACAATGAGCAGTTCTTC.